One and the same sample provided the 24 T cell receptor beta chains below, sequenced in a study of shared clonotypes between healthy human individuals. Produced via immunoSEQ multiplex PCR; TCRdb's table is partial and in-frame only. The data hold some 2 million clones, with roughly 96% observed a single time. Source material: naive CD4+ T cells sorted from blood. Documented subset: CD45RA+ positively selected. The receptors derive from a man younger than 35 in good health.

The chain joins TRBV7-2 to TRBJ1-3; D is unclear. The germline V gene encodes CDR1 SGHTA and CDR2 FQGNSA. The CDR3 is 12 amino acids. The CDR3 nucleotides read TGTGCTATCTCCCTCGCTGGAAACACCATATATTTT. Residues: CAISLAGNTIYF.

The chain couples TRBV12-2 to TRBJ1-5; the tabulated D call, TRBD1, remains unverified against the DNA. TRBV12-2 is given as a pseudogene. There are 15 residues in the CDR3. CDR3 loop: CASRRTSGSPQPQHF. The CDR3 DNA reads as TGTGCAAGTCGCCGTACATCAGGGTCTCCTCAGCCCCAGCATTTT.

J is TRBJ2-7 and V is TRBV19; D is possibly TRBD1 or TRBD2 (6 bases each). Germline CDR1 reads LNHDA; CDR2 reads SQIVND (reference sequence). Trimming left V 2 bases short and J 4 bases short, with 18 bases between. CDR3 length: 16 amino acids. The CDR3 DNA reads TGTGCCAGTAGTATAACGGACGGAGGGGGACTGTACGAGCAGTACTTC. The encoded protein is CASSITDGGGLYEQYF.

This chain connects TRBV6-1 to TRBJ1-4; maybe TRBD1 (6 bases). The length of the CDR3 is 12 residues. Germline assignment: CDR1 MNHNS and CDR2 SASEGT. The V and J ends lost 2 bases and 16 bases respectively, with 14 bases between them. CDR3 DNA: TGTGCCAGCAGTGAAAGGAGGTCAGGGGAGTTTTTT. It encodes CASSERRSGEFF.

This chain joins TRBV10-3 and TRBJ2-7; D remains unclear. V lost 3 bases and J lost 0, with 9 bases in between. The CDR3 spans 14 residues. CDR1 is ENHRY, CDR2 SYGVKD, per germline. CDR3 loop: CAISDGVPSYEQYF. For the CDR3, the DNA is TGTGCCATCAGTGATGGGGTCCCCTCCTACGAGCAGTACTTC.

The CDR3 sequence: CASRGLAGEEQFF. The CDR3 DNA follows: TGCGCCAGCAGGGGACTAGCGGGAGAGGAGCAGTTCTTC. The V and J genes are TRBV5-1 and TRBJ2-1; 14 positions match TRBD2. J gave up 10 bases and V 5 bases, and 2 bases lay outside the gene matches. The CDR3 runs to 13 residues. The germline V gene has CDR1 SGHRS and CDR2 YFSETQ.

This clone was detected once. V usage is TRBV4-1 and J usage is TRBJ1-6, with D unclear. Germline assignment: CDR1 MGHRA and CDR2 YSYEKL. The V end lost 3 bases, the J end lost 8 bases, and 17 bases lay between the germline ends. The CDR3 consists of 16 residues. In nucleotides, the CDR3 is TGCGCCAGCAGCCAGAGGGCGGGGAAAGATTATTCACCCCTCCACTTT. Amino acid sequence: CASSQRAGKDYSPLHF.

J is TRBJ2-3 and V is TRBV5-1, with 10 bases fitting TRBD1. This CDR3 has 16 residues. The J segment lost 2 bases and the V segment lost 0 bases, leaving 3 bases of the junction unmatched. Germline-derived CDR1 and CDR2 are SGHRS and YFSETQ. The CDR3 DNA sequence: TGCGCCAGCAGCTTGGCTGACAGGGGGCCCACAGATACGCAGTATTTT. Its protein is CASSLADRGPTDTQYF.

The J gene is TRBJ1-1, the V gene TRBV11-2, with TRBD1 matching over 10 bases. V was clipped by 5 bases and J by 0 bases; unmatched bases: 6. CDR3 length equals 16 residues. Germline CDR1 is SGHAT and CDR2 is FQNNGV. CDR3 region: CASSRTGGALNTEAFF. The CDR3, as DNA: TGTGCCAGCAGCCGGACAGGGGGAGCTTTGAACACTGAAGCTTTCTTT.

The chain has TRBV11-1 and TRBJ1-2; D is uncertain. Between the trimmed V and J ends, which lost 3 bases and 7 bases, there was a span of 12 bases. Per the germline V gene, CDR1 is SGHAT and CDR2 is FQDESV (reference sequence). The CDR3 spans 13 residues. DNA of the CDR3: TGTGCCAGCAGCTTTGACGAGGCTCTTGGCTACACCTTC. Translated, it gives CASSFDEALGYTF.

The chain joins TRBV25-1 to TRBJ2-7; D unclear. The CDR3 covers 11 residues. Trimming removed 3 bases at V and 5 bases at J, with 5 bases between. Germline loops: CDR1 MGHDK, CDR2 SYGVNS. CDR3 nucleotides: TGTGCCAGCAGTGAGAAGAACGAGCAGTACTTC. Translated, it gives CASSEKNEQYF.

V gene TRBV7-9 combines with J gene TRBJ1-4, with TRBD1 as a possible D gene (5 bases). CDR1 and CDR2 from the germline V gene are SEHNR and FQNEAQ (reference sequence). This CDR3 spans 14 amino acids. Trimming left V 5 bases short and J 7 bases short, with 14 bases between. CDR3 protein: CASSPDTASEKLFF. The CDR3 DNA follows: TGTGCCAGCAGCCCGGACACCGCGAGTGAAAAACTGTTTTTT.

CDR3 nucleotides: TGTGCCAGCAGCGTAGATAGCGGGAGGTACAATGAGCAGTTCTTC. The encoded protein is CASSVDSGRYNEQFF. The gene calls are TRBV9 and TRBJ2-1; 10 bases are a match to TRBD2. Trimming cost V 0 bases and J 4 bases; bases outside gene matches: 1. The V gene's germline CDR1 is SGDLS and CDR2 YYNGEE. The CDR3 consists of 15 residues.

This rearrangement joins TRBV5-4 to TRBJ2-7; D gene uncertain. Germline-derived CDR1 and CDR2 are SGHNT and YYREEE (reference sequence). The CDR3 runs to 14 residues. Trimming took 0 bases from V and 2 from J, leaving 9 bases between them. Written as DNA, the CDR3 is TGTGCCAGCAGCTTGGCTTCTCTCCCCTACGAGCAGTACTTC. It encodes CASSLASLPYEQYF.

The chain links TRBV6-1 to TRBJ1-2; D is unclear. Germline V gene sequence: CDR1 MNHNS, CDR2 SASEGT. This CDR3 is built from 16 residues. V lost 2 bases, J lost 2 bases, and 15 bases lay in between. This CDR3 is CASSEFWSVVNYGYTF. The CDR3 DNA is TGTGCCAGCAGTGAATTTTGGTCTGTTGTGAACTATGGCTACACCTTC.

Concerning this clone: The sample carries other DNA sequences with the same CDR3. The rearrangement joins TRBV7-2 to TRBJ1-2; no reliable D call. The germline gives CDR1 SGHTA, CDR2 FQGNSA. V lost 1 base and J lost 5, with 8 bases in between. The CDR3 sequence is 13 residues long. The CDR3 DNA is TGTGCCAGCAGCTTAGGCAGGAATTATGGCTACACCTTC. Its protein product is CASSLGRNYGYTF.

CDR3 bases: TGTGCCAGCAGCCCTACAGGGTTTTATTCACCCCTCCACTTT. Translated: CASSPTGFYSPLHF. V gene TRBV11-2 combines with J gene TRBJ1-6; D might be TRBD1 (6 bases). The V end was cut by 5 bases, the J end by 8 bases, with 13 bases between. CDR1 SGHAT and CDR2 FQNNGV come from the germline V gene. The CDR3 loop spans 14 amino acids.

The chain recombines TRBV4-1 with TRBJ2-7, with no clear D. The CDR3 extends over 15 amino acids. CDR1 is MGHRA, CDR2 YSYEKL, per germline. Trimming took off 1 base at V and 3 bases at J, with 13 bases between the two ends. The CDR3 bases are TGCGCCAGCAGCCAAGCTCGTGGCAACAGCTACGAGCAGTACTTC. Its translation is CASSQARGNSYEQYF.

As for this clone: In the same sample, other DNA sequences code for this CDR3. V gene TRBV5-1 combines with J gene TRBJ2-3; no definite D call. Trimming took 0 bases from V and 3 from J, leaving 5 bases between them. The CDR3 length is 13 residues. Germline lookup yields CDR1 SGHRS and CDR2 YFSETQ. The CDR3 reads CASSLVGTDTQYF. The CDR3 DNA follows: TGCGCCAGCAGCTTGGTGGGGACAGATACGCAGTATTTT. Drawing the rest from reference TRBV5-1 and TRBJ2-3, the complete variable domain is KAGVTQTPRYLIKTRGQQVTLSCSPISGHRSVSWYQQTPGQGLQFLFEYFSETQRNKGNFPGRFSGRQFSNSRSEMNVSTLELGDSALYLCASSLVGTDTQYFGPGTRLTVL.

The genes are TRBV11-3 and TRBJ2-2, with D unclear. Per the germline V gene, CDR1 is SGHNT and CDR2 is YENEEA. V lost 1 base and J 7 bases, leaving 7 bases between the germline ends. This CDR3 is built from 13 residues. The CDR3 protein is CASSLAGYGELFF. The CDR3 region has the DNA TGTGCCAGCAGCTTAGCGGGTTACGGGGAGCTGTTTTTT. The full variable domain, in which reference TRBV11-3 and TRBJ2-2 provide the parts outside the CDR3, is EAGVVQSPRYKIIEKKQPVAFWCNPISGHNTLYWYLQNLGQGPELLIRYENEEAVDDSQLPKDRFSAERLKGVDSTLKIQPAELGDSAVYLCASSLAGYGELFFGEGSRLTVL.

This clone was found once. This chain connects TRBV9 to TRBJ2-3; the D is unclear. The CDR3 is 14 residues long. V was pared by 0 bases and J by 3 bases, with 8 bases between. CDR1 is SGDLS, CDR2 YYNGEE, per germline. The CDR3 DNA reads TGTGCCAGCAGCGTAGAGCCCGGGACAGATACGCAGTATTTT. Its translation: CASSVEPGTDTQYF. The full variable domain, in which reference TRBV9 and TRBJ2-3 provide the parts outside the CDR3, is DSGVTQTPKHLITATGQRVTLRCSPRSGDLSVYWYQQSLDQGLQFLIQYYNGEERAKGNILERFSAQQFPDLHSELNLSSLELGDSALYFCASSVEPGTDTQYFGPGTRLTVL.

This clone showed up just a few times. The CDR3 DNA is TGTGCCTGGAGTCCCGGACTAGCGGGAACCGGGGAGCTGTTTTTT. Translation gives CAWSPGLAGTGELFF. The rearrangement joins TRBV30 to TRBJ2-2, with 12 positions matching TRBD2. CDR1 is GTSNPN, CDR2 SVGIG, per germline (reference sequence). V lost 2 bases to trimming and J lost 5 bases; unmatched junction nucleotides: 3. CDR3 length: 15 amino acids.

This chain connects TRBV18 to TRBJ2-5; tentatively, D is TRBD2 (5 bases). The CDR3 is made up of 15 amino acids. Germline CDR1 reads KGHSH; CDR2 reads LQKENI. V was clipped by 2 bases and J by 7 bases, with 17 bases between them. Written as DNA, the CDR3 is TGTGCCAGCTCACCAGACCAGGCGGGCGTGGGGACCCAGTACTTC. Its protein product is CASSPDQAGVGTQYF. Variable domain in full (rest from reference TRBV18 and TRBJ2-5): NAGVMQNPRHLVRRRGQEARLRCSPMKGHSHVYWYRQLPEEGLKFMVYLQKENIIDESGMPKERFSAEFPKEGPSILRIQQVVRGDSAAYFCASSPDQAGVGTQYFGPGTRLLVL.

The chain recombines TRBV28 with TRBJ1-6; no clear D. The CDR3 totals 13 residues. Trimming left V 6 bases short and J 5 bases short, with 8 bases between. Germline-derived CDR1 and CDR2 are MDHEN and SYDVKM. The CDR3 region is CASRSADNSPLHF. As DNA, the CDR3 is TGTGCCAGCAGATCCGCAGATAATTCACCCCTCCACTTT.